The clone carrying this TCR beta chain was picked up one time. Its antigen remains unidentified. Trimming took 0 bases from V and 7 from J, leaving 12 bases between them. The CDR3 sequence is 14 residues long. From germline, CDR1 is KGHSH and CDR2 LQKENI. The sample is drawn from a study of CD8 T cells in Susac syndrome. Reverse transcription of roughly 0.45 to 1 ug RNA used random hexamers. Across 54 Vbeta and 13 Jbeta, TCR beta CDR3 was amplified with immunoSEQ multiplex PCR. TCRdb recomputed calls from the immunoSEQ multiplex PCR reads with MiXCR, one row per CDR3 protein. The sample records 200,000 or so distinct CDR3 sequences, 95% being singletons. The study sequenced TCR beta in blood CD8+ and CD4+ T cells. Negative isolation yielded CD8+ and CD4+ T cells; FACS enriched TEMRA cells. Whole-study results and caveats: TCR sequencing and HLA analysis covered a relatively small number of individuals.

The chain employs TRBV18 and TRBJ1-2; the D gene is possibly TRBD1 (5 bases). The origin of this receptor is a human donor with multiple sclerosis. The sample was CD4+ T cells from PBMCs. CDR3 amino acids: CASSPPAQGSGYTF. The CDR3 DNA reads as TGTGCCAGCTCACCACCGGCCCAGGGTAGTGGCTACACCTTC. The full variable domain, rest sourced from reference TRBV18 and TRBJ1-2, is NAGVMQNPRHLVRRRGQEARLRCSPMKGHSHVYWYRQLPEEGLKFMVYLQKENIIDESGMPKERFSAEFPKEGPSILRIQQVVRGDSAAYFCASSPPAQGSGYTFGSGTRLTVV.